This T cell receptor (beta chain) was recorded in a study of T-cell memory formation after mild COVID-19. TCRdb re-called the 5' RACE reads with MiXCR, one entry per CDR3 protein. The table lists about 470,000 distinct CDR3 sequences, 20% to 25% of them singletons. This clonotype has at least ten counts. Trimming took 5 bases from V and 2 from J; bases not matched to a gene: 8. This CDR3 contains 15 residues. Sequencing was performed on PBMCs or a T cell subset sorted from them (not recorded which). This chain links TRBV12-3 or TRBV12-4 with TRBJ2-5; TRBD2 matches at 7 bases. This clonotype was obtained from an adult woman who had mild COVID-19 (a few samples of this study predate the infection). Cell type and time point are not known. The CDR3 region is CASSAGTNLQETQYF. CDR3 DNA sequence: TGTGCCAGCAGTGCCGGGACTAACCTACAAGAGACCCAGTACTTC.